Sequencing of this T cell receptor beta chain was carried out in a study of blood T cells in healthy people across ages. PBMCs, at least 6.5 million per sample, were isolated. Together with a sample-barcoded 5' primer, a J-beta primer mix was included in a second PCR lasting 7 to 11 cycles. TCRdb recomputed calls from the 5' RACE reads with MiXCR, one row per CDR3 protein. The table has roughly 700,000 distinct CDR3 sequences, less than 40% seen once. Germline V gene data show CDR1 as MNHEY and CDR2 as SVGAGI. This CDR3 is 15 amino acids long. V was pared by 5 bases and J by 6 bases, with 17 bases between.

The sample taken for sequencing was blood. This clonotype was obtained from a woman of 80 years or more in good health. The chain uses TRBV6-5 and TRBJ1-5; D gene uncertain. In DNA, the CDR3 is TGTGCCAGCAGTCTGTCCATAGGAGGCAGTCAGCCCCAGCATTTT. Translating gives CASSLSIGGSQPQHF.